These 27 T cell receptor beta chains came from one sample sequenced in a study of T cell responses to AZD1222 COVID-19 vaccine. The protocol was immunoSEQ multiplex PCR, while the TCRdb copy is restricted to in-frame clones and leaves out a portion. This table holds approximately 99,000 clones, about nine tenths found once. This specimen was peripheral blood, taken on day 0 of MenACWY control vaccination. Receptors originate from an adult in good health.

This chain connects TRBV27 to TRBJ2-3; perhaps TRBD2 as D (5 bases). This CDR3 has 14 residues. V lost 2 bases and J lost 4, with 10 bases in between. CDR1 and CDR2 (germline): MNHEY, SMNVEV (reference sequence). The CDR3 sequence: CASSLRLASDTQYF. The CDR3 region has the DNA TGTGCCAGCAGTTTAAGGCTAGCCTCAGATACGCAGTATTTT.

This chain joins TRBV5-1 and TRBJ1-3; D may be TRBD1 (6 bases). This CDR3 is built from 14 residues. V lost 4 bases, J lost 4 bases, and 12 bases lay in between. CDR1 and CDR2 (germline): SGHRS, YFSETQ. The CDR3 nucleotides read TGCGCCAGCAGCGCGTTCGGGGGCGGAAACACCATATATTTT. Translation gives CASSAFGGGNTIYF.

The V gene is TRBV6-6, the J gene TRBJ1-2; no definite D call. The V and J ends lost 7 bases and 4 bases respectively, with 7 bases between them. The CDR3 is 11 amino acids. Germline V CDR1 and CDR2: MNHNY, SVGAGI (reference sequence). CDR3 sequence (DNA): TGTGCCAGCACTCGGAGCTATGGCTACACCTTC. This encodes CASTRSYGYTF.

This clone came up once. The genes are TRBV28 and TRBJ1-3; 8 bases agree with TRBD1. There are 13 residues in the CDR3. Germline V lookup: CDR1 MDHEN, CDR2 SYDVKM. Trimming cost V 8 bases and J 3 bases; bases outside gene matches: 3. The CDR3, as DNA: TGTGCCAGCCGACAGGGGAGTGGAAACACCATATATTTT. Translation: CASRQGSGNTIYF.

This chain links TRBV5-5 with TRBJ1-4; 9 bases match TRBD1. Germline V gene sequence: CDR1 SGHKS, CDR2 YYEKEE (reference sequence). V lost 0 bases to trimming and J lost 8 bases; unmatched junction nucleotides: 8. The CDR3 runs to 16 residues. The CDR3 loop reads CASSLATGGVVEKLFF. As DNA, the CDR3 is TGTGCCAGCAGCTTGGCCACAGGGGGCGTAGTAGAAAAACTGTTTTTT.

The V call is TRBV4-1, the J call TRBJ2-7, with TRBD1 matching over 8 bases. From germline, CDR1 is MGHRA and CDR2 YSYEKL. The CDR3 contains 15 residues. J lost 3 bases, V lost 1 base, and 5 bases had no gene match. CDR3 protein: CASSQVADRDYEQYF. The CDR3 DNA sequence: TGCGCCAGCAGCCAAGTTGCGGACAGGGACTACGAGCAGTACTTC.

This chain uses TRBV28 with TRBJ1-4; TRBD1 aligns across 11 bases. CDR1 is MDHEN, CDR2 SYDVKM, per germline. Losses at the gene ends were 5 bases for V and 7 bases for J; bases not matched to a gene: 6. The CDR3 extends over 15 amino acids. The CDR3 sequence is CASSITGTGGEKLFF. DNA for the CDR3: TGTGCCAGCAGTATAACCGGGACAGGGGGTGAAAAACTGTTTTTT.

This clone has only one observation. The rearrangement links TRBV27 to TRBJ1-3; D is unresolved. The CDR3 totals 14 residues. The germline V and J ends were trimmed by 5 bases and 4 bases, with 12 bases remaining between them. Germline CDR1 MNHEY, CDR2 SMNVEV (reference sequence). CDR3 amino acids: CASSESISGNTIYF. Here the CDR3 DNA reads TGTGCCAGCAGTGAATCTATTAGCGGAAACACCATATATTTT.

This chain joins TRBV29-1 and TRBJ2-7; 9 bases are shared with TRBD1. V lost 7 bases to trimming and J lost 2 bases; unmatched junction nucleotides: 6. The CDR3 consists of 13 residues. The germline gives CDR1 SQVTM, CDR2 ANQGSEA. CDR3 protein: CSAGQGIPYEQYF. CDR3 coding DNA: TGCAGCGCCGGACAGGGGATCCCCTACGAGCAGTACTTC.

This chain links TRBV7-2 with TRBJ2-3; TRBD2 matches at 8 bases. CDR3 length: 16 amino acids. The germline V gene encodes CDR1 SGHTA and CDR2 FQGNSA. V shed 2 bases, J shed 1 base, and the junction held 5 bases outside the gene matches. The CDR3: CASSLRRAGGTDTQYF. The DNA of the CDR3 is TGTGCCAGCAGCTTACGCCGAGCGGGGGGCACAGATACGCAGTATTTT.

The V call is TRBV19, the J call TRBJ2-3; D call uncertain. This CDR3 spans 14 amino acids. Trimming removed 4 bases from V and 2 bases from J, with 10 bases in between. Germline lookup yields CDR1 LNHDA and CDR2 SQIVND (reference sequence). In DNA form, the CDR3 reads TGTGCCAGTAGTACTGGGGTCGACACAGATACGCAGTATTTT. Protein: CASSTGVDTDTQYF.

This rearrangement joins TRBV7-2 to TRBJ1-1; D unclear. The V end lost 5 bases, the J end lost 0 bases, and 13 bases lay between the germline ends. The CDR3 is 15 amino acids. The germline V gene encodes CDR1 SGHTA and CDR2 FQGNSA. The CDR3 sequence: CASSPGGNMNTEAFF. The CDR3 DNA is TGTGCCAGCAGCCCTGGCGGTAACATGAACACTGAAGCTTTCTTT.

This rearrangement joins TRBV24-1 to TRBJ2-3; 9 bases match TRBD1. Germline assignment: CDR1 KGHDR and CDR2 SFDVKD. The CDR3 has 15 amino acids. V was clipped by 8 bases and J by 1 base; unmatched bases: 6. Written as DNA, the CDR3 is TGTGCCACCAATAGGGACAGGGACCGCACAGATACGCAGTATTTT. Amino acids: CATNRDRDRTDTQYF.

This sequence joins TRBV4-3 and TRBJ1-4; D is uncertain. The ends were cut back, 0 bases at V and 3 bases at J, with 14 bases in the middle. Germline V gives CDR1 LGHNA, CDR2 YSLEER. The CDR3 is 17 amino acids. The CDR3 region has the DNA TGCGCCAGCAGCCAAGATACGGTACGGGGAGCTAATGAAAAACTGTTTTTT. Translating it yields CASSQDTVRGANEKLFF.

The V gene is TRBV12-5, the J gene TRBJ2-7; no definite D call. Looked up from germline, CDR1 is LGHNT and CDR2 is FRNRAP. CDR3 size: 13 residues. With 3 bases removed from V and 6 bases from J, the gap between germline ends came to 12 bases. CDR3 nucleotides: TGTGCTAGTGGTTTTGGTGAGGAACGCGAGCAGTACTTC. Its protein is CASGFGEEREQYF.

The genes are TRBV7-2 and TRBJ2-7; D gene unclear. The CDR3 loop spans 13 amino acids. Trimming left V 1 base short and J 2 bases short, with 6 bases between. Looked up from germline, CDR1 is SGHTA and CDR2 is FQGNSA. The CDR3 protein is CASSLERPYEQYF. CDR3 coding DNA: TGTGCCAGCAGCTTAGAACGACCCTACGAGCAGTACTTC.

This chain connects TRBV5-1 to TRBJ1-1; 7 bases agree with TRBD1. Per the germline V gene, CDR1 is SGHRS and CDR2 is YFSETQ. CDR3 size: 16 residues. V trimming: 0 bases; J trimming: 0 bases; junction bases outside the gene matches: 5. The CDR3 DNA reads TGCGCCAGCAGCTTGGAGGCAGGGGGAATGAACACTGAAGCTTTCTTT. It translates to CASSLEAGGMNTEAFF.

This chain uses TRBV4-1 with TRBJ2-3, with unresolved D. V shed 1 base and J shed 4 bases, with 12 bases lying between them. The CDR3 is 15 residues long. Germline CDR1 is MGHRA and CDR2 is YSYEKL. The CDR3 coding sequence is TGCGCCAGCAGCCAAGCGTCTAGTCTCGCAGATACGCAGTATTTT. Protein product: CASSQASSLADTQYF.

The V and J genes are TRBV10-1 and TRBJ2-7, with 10 bases fitting TRBD1. V lost 5 bases and J lost 3; bases outside the gene matches: 1. Germline assignment: CDR1 WNHNN and CDR2 SYGVQD (reference sequence). This CDR3 contains 13 residues. CDR3 DNA: TGCGCCAGCAGTCGGACAGGGGGCTACGAGCAGTACTTC. Translating gives CASSRTGGYEQYF.

This chain joins TRBV18 and TRBJ2-7, with 8 bases that match TRBD2. Trimming at V came to 2 bases and at J to 1 base, leaving 1 base not matched to a gene. Germline loops: CDR1 KGHSH, CDR2 LQKENI. The CDR3 is 14 residues long. The CDR3 sequence is CASSPSGGSYEQYF. The CDR3 bases are TGTGCCAGCTCACCAAGCGGGGGTTCCTACGAGCAGTACTTC.

This clone appeared a single time. The genes are TRBV24-1 and TRBJ1-1; tentatively, D is TRBD1 (5 bases). Germline CDR1 KGHDR, CDR2 SFDVKD. The CDR3 runs 13 residues. V was cut by 0 bases and J by 7 bases, with 8 bases left in between. In nucleotides, the CDR3 is TGTGCCACCAGTGATTTGAGGGGAGGTGAAGCTTTCTTT. Translating gives CATSDLRGGEAFF.

This rearrangement joins TRBV3-1 (or the pseudogene TRBV3-2) to TRBJ1-4; D is unresolved. In germline, CDR1 is LGHDT, CDR2 YNNKEL (reference sequence). Trimming cost V 2 bases and J 7 bases, with 8 bases left between them. This CDR3 spans 13 amino acids. In DNA, the CDR3 is TGTGCCAGCAGCCAACAAAGTAGTGAAAAACTGTTTTTT. Translation gives CASSQQSSEKLFF.

This clone was recorded only once. The chain recombines TRBV6-5 with TRBJ2-3, with TRBD2 matching over 12 bases. Germline V gene lookup returns CDR1 MNHEY and CDR2 SVGAGI. This CDR3 is 15 amino acids long. Trimming at V came to 5 bases and at J to 0 bases, leaving 0 bases not matched to a gene. The DNA of the CDR3 is TGTGCCAGCAGTCTAGCGGGGGGGAGCACAGATACGCAGTATTTT. Translation gives CASSLAGGSTDTQYF.

This chain links TRBV24-1 with TRBJ2-2; perhaps TRBD1 as D (5 bases). Germline V CDR1 and CDR2: KGHDR, SFDVKD. V was trimmed by 1 base and J by 4 bases, leaving 12 bases between them. This CDR3 is built from 16 residues. The CDR3 is CATSDLSGWATGELFF. As DNA, the CDR3 is TGTGCCACCAGTGATTTATCAGGGTGGGCCACCGGGGAGCTGTTTTTT.

CDR3 in amino acids: CASSLDAGGDTQYF. In DNA, the CDR3 is TGTGCCAGCAGCTTAGACGCGGGAGGAGATACGCAGTATTTT. This sequence joins TRBV7-9 and TRBJ2-3; 8 nucleotides align to TRBD2. Losses at the gene ends were 1 base for V and 5 bases for J; bases not matched to a gene: 2. This CDR3 is built from 14 residues. Looked up from germline, CDR1 is SEHNR and CDR2 is FQNEAQ (reference sequence).

The CDR3 protein is CASNRGGELFF. CDR3 in DNA: TGTGCCAGCAACCGCGGCGGGGAGCTGTTTTTT. This sequence joins TRBV28 and TRBJ2-2; D not certain. V lost 7 bases and J lost 7, with 7 bases in between. Looked up from germline, CDR1 is MDHEN and CDR2 is SYDVKM. The CDR3 spans 11 residues. The variable domain in full, with the rest retrieved from reference TRBV28 and TRBJ2-2, is DVKVTQSSRYLVKRTGEKVFLECVQDMDHENMFWYRQDPGLGLRLIYFSYDVKMKEKGDIPEGYSVSREKKERFSLILESASTNQTSMYLCASNRGGELFFGEGSRLTVL.

The chain links TRBV2 to TRBJ2-3; either TRBD1 or TRBD2 may supply D (5 bases each). The V gene lost 1 base and the J gene lost 8 bases, with 7 bases spanning the gap. Germline lookup yields CDR1 SNHLY and CDR2 FYNNEI. This CDR3 is 12 amino acids long. CDR3 bases: TGTGCCAGCAGTGAAGGAGGGGTTACGCAGTATTTT. Translating it yields CASSEGGVTQYF.